This T cell receptor (beta chain) was recorded in a study of blood T cell repertoires in COVID-19. Study summary: In each case, the material was cDNA or gDNA derived from T cells, B-cell-depleted T cells, or PBMCs.

There are 14 residues in the CDR3. Between the trimmed V and J ends, which lost 5 bases and 7 bases, there was a span of 19 bases. Germline assignment: CDR1 SGHRS and CDR2 YFSETQ. Original methodology: Nucleated cell number was recorded as an estimate derived from reference gene primer amplification. Method: immunoSEQ multiplex PCR; TCRdb's copy keeps in-frame clones and lacks some. The DNA was the basis for D and trimming; V, J and clone size are from that table. The table has about 160,000 clones, roughly 80% seen once. This receptor was identified in a man aged 70 or older with acute or convalescent COVID-19. The J gene is TRBJ2-7, the V gene TRBV5-1; the D gene is possibly TRBD2 (5 bases). The material sequenced was peripheral blood. The chain's CDR3 is CASRSEGTLMEQYF. CDR3 DNA: TGCGCCAGCAGGTCCGAGGGTACACTGATGGAGCAGTACTTC.